This is a list of T cell receptor beta chains from one sample in a study of blood T cell repertoires in COVID-19. Profiling relied on immunoSEQ multiplex PCR, and the TCRdb table lists in-frame clones only, not all of them. The sample includes roughly 120,000 clones, just over 90% of them seen just once. The sequenced sample was peripheral blood. The receptors come from a human donor with active COVID-19. The donor label of this sample is uncertain. The CDR3 runs from the conserved cysteine through the conserved F or W. The D gene is left open where the match is weak.

d_call j_call v_call cdr3_aa cdr3_nt
TRBD2 TRBJ2-1 TRBV6-2/TRBV6-3 CASSYPPGLESNEQFF TGTGCCAGCAGTTACCCACCGGGACTAGAGTCAAATGAGCAGTTCTTC
TRBD1 TRBJ2-7 TRBV28 CASSLLGTGTLGQYF TGTGCCAGCAGTTTATTGGGGACAGGGACTTTAGGGCAGTACTTC
- TRBJ2-5 TRBV29-1 CSVVVYEETQYF TGCAGCGTGGTAGTGTACGAAGAGACCCAGTACTTC
- TRBJ2-5 TRBV4-1 CASSQTDLRWPGAIGTQYF TGCGCCAGCAGCCAAACCGACCTAAGATGGCCAGGGGCAATTGGGACCCAGTACTTC
- TRBJ1-1 TRBV5-6 CASSLQGGPEAFF TGTGCCAGCAGCTTGCAGGGTGGCCCTGAAGCTTTCTTT
- TRBJ2-7 TRBV12-3/TRBV12-4 CASSFRGFGEQYF TGTGCCAGCAGTTTTAGGGGTTTTGGCGAGCAGTACTTC
- TRBJ1-3 TRBV5-1 CASSLAAEGNTIYF TGCGCCAGCAGCTTGGCGGCGGAAGGAAACACCATATATTTT
TRBD2 TRBJ2-1 TRBV4-3 CASSQEGPRLAGGTNEQFF TGCGCCAGCAGCCAAGAAGGACCCCGACTAGCGGGGGGCACCAATGAGCAGTTCTTC
- TRBJ1-5 TRBV11-3 CASSPGEGNVYSNQPQHF TGTGCCAGCAGCCCCGGAGAGGGAAATGTATATAGCAATCAGCCCCAGCATTTT
TRBD1 TRBJ1-1 TRBV2 CASSKGQGATEAFF TGTGCCAGCAGCAAAGGACAGGGGGCCACTGAAGCTTTCTTT
- TRBJ1-2 TRBV9 CASSVRGAIGYTF TGTGCCAGCAGCGTTCGGGGGGCGATCGGCTACACCTTC
TRBD1 TRBJ1-3 TRBV10-3 CAIDFGTARSGNTIYF TGTGCCATCGACTTCGGGACAGCCCGCTCTGGAAACACCATATATTTT
TRBD2 TRBJ2-3 TRBV19 CASTSSGGIDTQYF TGTGCCAGTACGTCTAGCGGGGGGATAGATACGCAGTATTTT
- TRBJ1-1 TRBV7-6 CASSLEPGQNTEAFF TGTGCCAGCAGCTTAGAGCCGGGACAGAACACTGAAGCTTTCTTT
TRBD1 TRBJ2-7 TRBV10-3 CAISEPGQGLGEQYF TGTGCCATCAGTGAACCGGGACAGGGTCTAGGGGAGCAGTACTTC